The 26 T cell receptor beta chains below all came from one sample that was sequenced in a study of T cells after yellow fever vaccination. TCRdb processed the 5' RACE reads anew with MiXCR; each CDR3 protein has one entry. The top ten clones hold 0.4% to 0.65% of a sample with under 300,000 distinct CDR3 sequences, 13% of them seen once. This sample comprised CD4+ T cells sorted from PBMCs, obtained 45 days after the yellow fever booster vaccination. All receptors derive from a man younger than 45 who received the YFV17D yellow fever vaccine.

The chain carries TRBV5-1 and TRBJ2-1, with TRBD2 matching 13 bases. J was trimmed by 8 bases and V by 5 bases; bases with no gene match: 13. CDR1 is SGHRS and CDR2 is YFSETQ in the germline V gene. CDR3 length: 17 amino acids. The CDR3 sequence: CASSHQGTSGIGDEQFF. In nucleotides, the CDR3 is TGCGCCAGCAGTCATCAAGGGACTAGCGGGATCGGGGATGAGCAGTTCTTC.

The sample holds many counts of this clonotype. V gene TRBV7-9 combines with J gene TRBJ2-1; D may be TRBD2 (6 bases). The CDR3 has 12 residues. Trimming left V 8 bases short and J 7 bases short, with 12 bases between. Germline assignment: CDR1 SEHNR and CDR2 FQNEAQ (reference sequence). CDR3 nucleotides: TGTGCCAGCGGTGCCAGCGGGAATGAGCAGTTCTTC. Translating gives CASGASGNEQFF.

This clonotype occurred a few times. The chain combines TRBV7-2 with TRBJ2-7, with D perhaps TRBD1 or TRBD2 (5 bases each). Trimming shortened V by 5 bases and J by 5 bases, and 13 bases separated the two germline ends. In germline, CDR1 is SGHTA, CDR2 FQGNSA. The length of the CDR3 is 13 residues. The CDR3 nucleotides read TGTGCCAGCAGCGGAGTGGGGGTCCACGAGCAGTACTTC. As protein: CASSGVGVHEQYF.

The chain couples TRBV7-2 to TRBJ2-1; TRBD2 aligns across 12 bases. The junction had 8 bases not matched to a gene; V was cut back by 4 bases and J by 7 bases. The germline CDR1 and CDR2 sequences are SGHTA and FQGNSA. The CDR3 is 16 amino acids. CDR3 coding DNA: TGTGCCAGCAGCTCGCTAGCGGGAGGGTTTGGAAATGAGCAGTTCTTC. Encoded protein: CASSSLAGGFGNEQFF. The whole variable domain, filled in from reference TRBV7-2 and TRBJ2-1, reads GAGVSQSPSNKVTEKGKDVELRCDPISGHTALYWYRQSLGQGLEFLIYFQGNSAPDKSGLPSDRFSAERTGGSVSTLTIQRTQQEDSAVYLCASSSLAGGFGNEQFFGPGTRLTVL.

This clonotype has a handful of counts. The chain joins TRBV15 to TRBJ1-1; D is undetermined. The CDR3 loop spans 13 amino acids. V was pared by 1 base and J by 6 bases, with 9 bases between. Germline CDR1 LNHNV, CDR2 YYDKDF (reference sequence). The CDR3 coding sequence is TGTGCCACCAGCAGAGCCGGGGTAGCTGAAGCTTTCTTT. It specifies CATSRAGVAEAFF.

V gene TRBV28 combines with J gene TRBJ2-1; either TRBD1 or TRBD2 may supply D (7 bases each). Trimming took off 7 bases at V and 5 bases at J, with 15 bases between the two ends. The CDR3 sequence is 14 residues long. Germline lookup yields CDR1 MDHEN and CDR2 SYDVKM. The CDR3 bases are TGTGCCAGCATCCAGGGGGGGCTAAACAATGAGCAGTTCTTC. As protein: CASIQGGLNNEQFF.

This clonotype was counted only a few times. The gene calls are TRBV12-3 or TRBV12-4 and TRBJ2-2, with a possible D match to TRBD2 (5 bases). This CDR3 region has 10 residues. Between the trimmed V and J ends, which lost 5 bases and 15 bases, there was a span of 10 bases. CDR3 loop: CASSLFGMFF. CDR3 coding DNA: TGTGCCAGCAGTCTTTTCGGGATGTTTTTT.

The chain links TRBV4-2 to TRBJ2-2; D is unclear. Germline CDR1 and CDR2: LGHNA and YNFKEQ. The CDR3 covers 16 residues. With 0 bases removed from V and 5 bases from J, the gap between germline ends came to 13 bases. CDR3 sequence: CASSQEGLVMTGELFF. The CDR3 nucleotides read TGTGCCAGCAGCCAAGAGGGCCTAGTAATGACCGGGGAGCTGTTTTTT.

The sample holds a few counts of this clonotype. The chain uses TRBV2 and TRBJ1-1; D perhaps matches TRBD1 (6 bases). The germline CDR1 and CDR2 sequences are SNHLY and FYNNEI. Trimming removed 2 bases from V and 1 base from J, with 8 bases in between. CDR3 size: 14 residues. CDR3 nucleotides: TGTGCCAGCAGTGAACAGGGGCCGAACACTGAAGCTTTCTTT. Protein product: CASSEQGPNTEAFF.

This clonotype has more than one count but fewer than ten. The chain is built from TRBV5-5 and TRBJ2-3; 8 bases fit TRBD2. The CDR3 is 16 residues long. Germline CDR1 reads SGHKS; CDR2 reads YYEKEE (reference sequence). J gave up 4 bases and V 4 bases, and 11 bases lay outside the gene matches. The CDR3: CASSEGTRAVSDTQYF. CDR3 nucleotides: TGTGCCAGCAGCGAAGGGACTAGAGCCGTCTCAGATACGCAGTATTTT.

This clonotype was counted between two and nine times. The chain uses TRBV6-1 and TRBJ2-1; 11 bases are a match to TRBD2. This CDR3 has 15 residues. J lost 10 bases, V lost 5 bases, and 10 bases had no gene match. Germline lookup yields CDR1 MNHNS and CDR2 SASEGT. CDR3 bases: TGTGCCAGCAGTCCTTACCTAGCGGGAGGTCAGGAGCAGTTCTTC. Amino acid sequence: CASSPYLAGGQEQFF.

This clonotype showed up just a few times. V usage is TRBV20-1 and J usage is TRBJ2-2, with 7 positions matching TRBD1. Trimming removed 0 bases from V and 7 bases from J; junction bases left unmatched: 11. From germline, CDR1 is DFQATT and CDR2 SNEGSKA (reference sequence). The CDR3 has 16 residues. In DNA form, the CDR3 reads TGCAGTGCTAGAGATTTGAGGACAGGCAACGGCGGGGAGCTGTTTTTT. It is translated as CSARDLRTGNGGELFF.

This clonotype was counted only a few times. The genes are TRBV5-1 and TRBJ2-3; 7 bases are shared with TRBD2. The CDR3 is 14 amino acids. Germline V gene sequence: CDR1 SGHRS, CDR2 YFSETQ. Trimming removed 6 bases from V and 3 bases from J; junction bases left unmatched: 7. CDR3 residues: CASTPGGRTDTQYF. DNA for the CDR3: TGCGCCAGCACCCCCGGCGGGAGAACAGATACGCAGTATTTT.

This clonotype was counted many times. The gene calls are TRBV5-1 and TRBJ2-5; the D is unclear. This CDR3 comprises 15 residues. The ends were cut back, 4 bases at V and 4 bases at J, with 17 bases in the middle. Per the germline V gene, CDR1 is SGHRS and CDR2 is YFSETQ. CDR3 residues: CASSPTPSNSETQYF. CDR3 sequence (DNA): TGCGCCAGCAGCCCGACGCCATCGAACTCAGAGACCCAGTACTTC.

The chain has TRBV3-1 and TRBJ2-7; 10 bases fit TRBD2. V lost 4 bases and J lost 5; bases outside the gene matches: 11. The length of the CDR3 is 16 residues. Germline CDR1 is LGHDT and CDR2 is YNNKEL (reference sequence). The chain's CDR3 is CASSPIYLAGVNEQYF. The CDR3 DNA reads as TGTGCCAGCAGCCCAATATACCTAGCGGGGGTTAACGAGCAGTACTTC.

This clonotype was seen only a few times. The CDR3 region is CASTLGQGWISNSPLHF. The DNA for the CDR3 is TGTGCCAGCACGCTTGGACAGGGATGGATTAGTAATTCACCCCTCCACTTT. J is TRBJ1-6 and V is TRBV6-1, with 8 bases lining up with TRBD1. The CDR3 runs to 17 residues. Germline V CDR1 and CDR2: MNHNS, SASEGT. V trimming: 7 bases; J trimming: 6 bases; junction bases outside the gene matches: 14.

J is TRBJ2-2 and V is TRBV20-1, with TRBD2 matching over 8 bases. Germline CDR1 and CDR2: DFQATT and SNEGSKA (reference sequence). CDR3 length: 15 amino acids. The CDR3 nucleotides are TGCAGCGCCCAGCGCCCTGGGCGGGAGGCCGGGGAGCTGTTTTTT. It yields the protein CSAQRPGREAGELFF.

The rearrangement links TRBV19 to TRBJ2-5, with D perhaps assigned TRBD1 or TRBD2 (5 bases each). CDR3 size: 16 residues. Trimming removed 4 bases from V and 4 bases from J, with 19 bases in between. Per the germline V gene, CDR1 is LNHDA and CDR2 is SQIVND (reference sequence). The CDR3 DNA is TGTGCCAGTAGTACAGGGACCTCCAGAGGTCCAGAGACCCAGTACTTC. It specifies CASSTGTSRGPETQYF.

Many counts were recorded for this clonotype. The V and J genes are TRBV20-1 and TRBJ2-3, with 12 positions matching TRBD2. Germline loops: CDR1 DFQATT, CDR2 SNEGSKA (reference sequence). V lost 4 bases to trimming and J lost 8 bases; unmatched junction nucleotides: 10. The CDR3 length is 15 residues. The CDR3 is CSANPTSGRRATQYF. The CDR3 DNA reads TGCAGTGCTAACCCGACTAGCGGGAGAAGAGCTACGCAGTATTTT.

The V gene is TRBV9, the J gene TRBJ2-1; maybe TRBD2 (6 bases). CDR3 length: 15 amino acids. Germline values: CDR1 SGDLS, CDR2 YYNGEE. V shed 4 bases and J shed 9 bases, with 20 bases lying between them. The CDR3 protein is CASSFSGTGVVEQFF. The CDR3 DNA reads as TGTGCCAGCAGCTTTTCCGGGACGGGGGTTGTTGAGCAGTTCTTC.

Worth noting for this clonotype: Mismatch with germline at one junction end may stem from a read error. The chain couples TRBV29-1 to TRBJ2-1; no firm D call. Germline values: CDR1 SQVTM, CDR2 ANQGSEA. CDR3 size: 15 residues. The CDR3 protein is CSVVVPPRSYNEKFF. DNA of the CDR3: TGCAGCGTTGTAGTCCCGCCCCGCTCCTACAATGAGAAGTTCTTC.

This chain joins TRBV4-3 and TRBJ2-1, with 7 bases identical to TRBD2. V lost 4 bases, J lost 6 bases, and 9 bases stayed unmatched. Germline CDR1 LGHNA, CDR2 YSLEER. The CDR3 length is 15 residues. In nucleotides, the CDR3 is TGCGCCAGCAGCCTAGGGAGGGGAGTGGGCAATGAGCAGTTCTTC. It specifies CASSLGRGVGNEQFF.

Only a few counts were recorded for this clonotype. A junction end diverges from the germline sequence, so it may reflect a read error. This rearrangement joins TRBV7-7 to TRBJ2-1; the match to TRBD2 covers 8 bases. The CDR3 consists of 16 residues. Germline V gene data show CDR1 as SSHAT and CDR2 as FNYEAQ (reference sequence). The DNA of the CDR3 is TGTGCTAGCAGCACCCGGGGGGGCGCGACTTACAATGAGCAGTTCTTC. Translation: CASSTRGGATYNEQFF.

There are many counts of this clonotype. The CDR3 reads CASSPRGHDTQYF. The CDR3 nucleotides read TGTGCCAGCTCACCCAGGGGGCATGATACGCAGTATTTT. The V and J genes are TRBV18 and TRBJ2-3; 8 bases fit TRBD1. The CDR3 contains 13 residues. CDR1 and CDR2 (germline): KGHSH, LQKENI. With 3 bases clipped from V and 6 bases from J, the junction kept 2 bases outside the gene matches.

This clonotype was seen more than once but under ten times. V is TRBV6-5 and J is TRBJ1-5, with TRBD1 as a possible D gene (5 bases). Germline CDR1 MNHEY, CDR2 SVGAGI. The CDR3 has 14 amino acids. The V and J ends lost 7 bases and 5 bases respectively, with 15 bases between them. CDR3 DNA sequence: TGTGCCAGCACCCCCGGGACGGGGGATCAGCCCCAGCATTTT. This encodes CASTPGTGDQPQHF.

The genes are TRBV28 and TRBJ2-5; 7 bases line up with TRBD2. CDR3 length: 14 residues. Trimming at V came to 5 bases and at J to 5 bases, leaving 8 bases not matched to a gene. Looked up from germline, CDR1 is MDHEN and CDR2 is SYDVKM. The CDR3 DNA reads as TGTGCCAGCAGTACCCCGGGGGGAAGTGAGACCCAGTACTTC. This translates into CASSTPGGSETQYF.